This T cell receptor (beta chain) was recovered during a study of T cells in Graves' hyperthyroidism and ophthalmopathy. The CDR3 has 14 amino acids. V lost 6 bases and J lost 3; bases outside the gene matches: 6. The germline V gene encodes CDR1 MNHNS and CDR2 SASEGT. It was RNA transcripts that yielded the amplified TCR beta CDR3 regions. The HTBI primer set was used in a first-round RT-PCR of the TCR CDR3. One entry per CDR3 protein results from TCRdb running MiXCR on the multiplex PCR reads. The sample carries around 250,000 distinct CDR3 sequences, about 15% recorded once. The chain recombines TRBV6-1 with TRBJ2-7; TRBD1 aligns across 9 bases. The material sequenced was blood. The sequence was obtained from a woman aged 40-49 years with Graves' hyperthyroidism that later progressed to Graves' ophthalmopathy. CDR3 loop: CASRPRTGVYEQYF. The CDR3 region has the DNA TGTGCCAGCAGGCCTAGGACAGGGGTCTACGAGCAGTACTTC.